This entry lists 30 T cell receptor beta chains sequenced from one sample in a study of beta chain features in type 1 diabetes. Isolated RNA was reverse transcribed in full, so expressed TCRB transcripts were sequenced. Clones were read by immunoSEQ multiplex PCR, and TCRdb kept only the in-frame ones, dropping some. This sample has some 410,000 clones, with approximately 15% found just once. The sample was naive CD4+ T cells from blood. All receptors derive from a man aged 30-40 years in good health.

This clone was seen more than once but under ten times. The chain joins TRBV11-2 to TRBJ2-3; 8 bases match TRBD2. CDR3 size: 14 residues. With V trimmed by 4 bases and J by 4 bases, 4 bases remained unmatched. The germline V gene has CDR1 SGHAT and CDR2 FQNNGV. The CDR3 here is CASSSGLGPDTQYF. CDR3 DNA sequence: TGTGCCAGCAGCTCGGGACTAGGCCCAGATACGCAGTATTTT.

The gene calls are TRBV4-2 and TRBJ2-1; 8 positions match TRBD2. V trimming: 3 bases; J trimming: 15 bases; junction bases outside the gene matches: 16. The CDR3 totals 15 residues. Germline V gene data show CDR1 as LGHNA and CDR2 as YNFKEQ. In DNA, the CDR3 is TGTGCCAGCAGCCAGGGGGAGGGCCTTCGCGGGAGGTGGTTCTTC. Protein: CASSQGEGLRGRWFF.

This clone was counted ten times or more. The chain combines TRBV7-9 with TRBJ2-7; D is uncertain. Trimming cost V 5 bases and J 6 bases, with 11 bases left between them. The CDR3 spans 12 residues. Germline CDR1 and CDR2: SEHNR and FQNEAQ (reference sequence). The chain's CDR3 is CASSQQESEQYV. The CDR3 bases are TGTGCCAGCAGCCAGCAGGAGAGCGAGCAGTACGTC.

This clone was observed a handful of times. The chain links TRBV30 to TRBJ1-2; D remains ambiguous. There are 14 residues in the CDR3. Germline V gene sequence: CDR1 GTSNPN, CDR2 SVGIG (reference sequence). V was cut by 0 bases and J by 8 bases, with 16 bases left in between. In DNA form, the CDR3 reads TGTGCCTGGAGTGTAACCCCCCATTCTCTCGGCTACACCTTC. It is translated as CAWSVTPHSLGYTF.

This clone has just a few counts. The same CDR3 also results from other DNA sequences found in this sample. The chain uses TRBV19 and TRBJ2-5; D uncertain. Germline V lookup: CDR1 LNHDA, CDR2 SQIVND (reference sequence). The CDR3 totals 11 residues. V was pared by 5 bases and J by 4 bases, with 5 bases between. This chain's CDR3 is CASSVGETQYF. The CDR3 DNA sequence: TGTGCCAGTAGTGTAGGAGAGACCCAGTACTTC.

The J gene is TRBJ2-4, the V gene TRBV6-5, with D maybe TRBD2 (5 bases). The V gene lost 1 base and the J gene lost 0 bases, with 10 bases spanning the gap. The CDR3 spans 16 residues. Germline assignment: CDR1 MNHEY and CDR2 SVGAGI. For the CDR3, the DNA is TGTGCCAGCAGTTACTGGGGAGCTCTAGCCAAAAACATTCAGTACTTC. This gives the protein CASSYWGALAKNIQYF.

J is TRBJ1-2 and V is TRBV5-4; TRBD1 matches 8 bases. CDR3 length: 13 amino acids. CDR1 is SGHNT and CDR2 is YYREEE in the germline V gene (reference sequence). V was clipped by 2 bases and J by 6 bases; unmatched bases: 3. The CDR3 reads CASSFDRGDGYTF. The CDR3 coding sequence is TGTGCCAGCAGCTTCGACAGGGGCGATGGCTACACCTTC.

The chain combines TRBV7-2 with TRBJ1-4, with 7 bases aligning to TRBD1. This CDR3 has 14 residues. V was clipped by 5 bases and J by 3 bases; unmatched bases: 3. Germline CDR1 and CDR2: SGHTA and FQGNSA. The CDR3 loop reads CASSTTGANEKLFF. DNA of the CDR3: TGTGCCAGCAGCACAACAGGGGCTAATGAAAAACTGTTTTTT.

This clone showed up just a few times. The chain recombines TRBV6-6 with TRBJ1-2, with 8 positions matching TRBD1. The CDR3 totals 14 residues. CDR1 MNHNY and CDR2 SVGAGI come from the germline V gene (reference sequence). Trimming removed 6 bases from V and 4 bases from J; junction bases left unmatched: 7. This CDR3 is CASSPGDRGYGYTF. The CDR3 coding sequence is TGTGCCAGCAGCCCAGGAGACAGGGGCTATGGCTACACCTTC.

This clone was observed a few times. The junction departs from the called germline gene at one end, perhaps through a read error. This sequence joins TRBV14 and TRBJ2-1; 9 nucleotides line up with TRBD2. Germline V gene sequence: CDR1 SGHDN, CDR2 FVKESK. The CDR3 spans 13 residues. The CDR3 DNA is TGTGCGGTCAGGCTTGGCGGGGGGGAAACGGTGATCTTC. It codes for CAVRLGGGETVIF.

There are a few counts of this clone. The rearrangement joins TRBV27 to TRBJ2-1; D is ambiguous. CDR1 MNHEY and CDR2 SMNVEV come from the germline V gene (reference sequence). The V end lost 4 bases, the J end lost 0 bases, and 10 bases lay between the germline ends. This CDR3 contains 15 residues. CDR3 DNA: TGTGCCAGCAGTTACGACTTCAGCTCCTACAATGAGCAGTTCTTC. Amino acids: CASSYDFSSYNEQFF.

This CDR3 is CASTRVGITEAFF. CDR3 coding DNA: TGTGCCAGCACCCGGGTAGGCATCACTGAAGCTTTCTTT. The chain joins TRBV6-5 to TRBJ1-1; D ambiguous. Germline CDR1 MNHEY, CDR2 SVGAGI. V was cut by 7 bases and J by 4 bases, with 13 bases left in between. The CDR3 length is 13 residues.

This clone was counted only a few times. The rearrangement uses TRBV10-3 and TRBJ2-3; 7 positions match TRBD2. Per the germline V gene, CDR1 is ENHRY and CDR2 is SYGVKD. This CDR3 is 17 amino acids long. Germline trimming cut 0 bases from V and 2 bases from J; bases unmatched to any gene: 8. CDR3 in amino acids: CAISESTAGTFTDTQYF. The CDR3 bases are TGTGCCATCAGTGAGTCAACAGCGGGGACCTTCACAGATACGCAGTATTTT.

In regard to this clone: The sample contains more than one DNA sequence encoding this CDR3. The J gene is TRBJ1-2, the V gene TRBV30; 7 nucleotides agree with TRBD1. This CDR3 contains 12 residues. V shed 4 bases, J shed 4 bases, and the junction held 3 bases outside the gene matches. From germline, CDR1 is GTSNPN and CDR2 SVGIG (reference sequence). CDR3 coding DNA: TGTGCCTGGACACAGGGGAGCTATGGCTACACCTTC. Translation: CAWTQGSYGYTF.

V gene TRBV7-2 combines with J gene TRBJ2-2, with D unclear. V lost 5 bases and J 6 bases, leaving 16 bases between the germline ends. The CDR3 has 15 amino acids. Germline V gene lookup returns CDR1 SGHTA and CDR2 FQGNSA. CDR3 amino acids: CASSPRLLGSGELFF. In DNA form, the CDR3 reads TGTGCCAGCAGCCCACGACTGCTTGGGTCCGGGGAGCTGTTTTTT.

This clone has only a few counts. CDR3 residues: CASSLLPAGGSSTDTQYF. The CDR3 coding sequence is TGCGCCAGCAGCTTGCTTCCAGCGGGAGGTTCGAGCACAGATACGCAGTATTTT. This chain links TRBV5-1 with TRBJ2-3, with TRBD2 identical over 9 bases. From germline, CDR1 is SGHRS and CDR2 YFSETQ. The CDR3 has 18 residues. The junction had 9 bases not matched to a gene; V was cut back by 1 base and J by 0 bases. Using reference TRBV5-1 and TRBJ2-3 for the parts outside the CDR3, the full variable domain is KAGVTQTPRYLIKTRGQQVTLSCSPISGHRSVSWYQQTPGQGLQFLFEYFSETQRNKGNFPGRFSGRQFSNSRSEMNVSTLELGDSALYLCASSLLPAGGSSTDTQYFGPGTRLTVL.

The V call is TRBV7-9, the J call TRBJ2-4; 7 bases map to TRBD1. The J segment lost 1 base and the V segment lost 5 bases, leaving 2 bases of the junction unmatched. Germline V gene sequence: CDR1 SEHNR, CDR2 FQNEAQ (reference sequence). CDR3 length: 14 amino acids. The DNA of the CDR3 is TGTGCCAGCAGCACGACAGGGGCCAAAAACATTCAGTACTTC. Translating gives CASSTTGAKNIQYF.

The chain combines TRBV7-2 with TRBJ2-3, with 8 bases matching TRBD1. The germline gives CDR1 SGHTA, CDR2 FQGNSA. The ends lost 8 bases at V and 1 base at J; junction bases unmatched: 2. This CDR3 is built from 13 residues. CDR3 loop: CASGGQGTDTQYF. CDR3 coding DNA: TGTGCCAGCGGGGGACAGGGCACAGATACGCAGTATTTT.

The chain combines TRBV7-2 with TRBJ1-2, with D maybe TRBD1 (5 bases). The CDR3 covers 13 residues. CDR1 and CDR2 (germline): SGHTA, FQGNSA. The V and J ends lost 4 bases and 8 bases respectively, with 14 bases between them. The CDR3 here is CASSSGTPGGYTF. CDR3 coding DNA: TGTGCCAGCAGCTCCGGGACCCCCGGCGGCTACACCTTC.

The chain uses TRBV5-6 and TRBJ1-1; a weak D match, TRBD1 (6 bases). Trimming took off 5 bases at V and 8 bases at J, with 19 bases between the two ends. Germline lookup yields CDR1 SGHDT and CDR2 YYEEEE. This CDR3 has 14 residues. CDR3 region: CASRRYWGQEEAFF. CDR3 DNA: TGTGCCAGCAGGCGATATTGGGGGCAAGAAGAAGCTTTCTTT.

This clone was seen a few times. V is TRBV7-9 and J is TRBJ2-5; possible D gene TRBD2, 5 bases. Germline loops: CDR1 SEHNR, CDR2 FQNEAQ (reference sequence). The V gene lost 5 bases and the J gene lost 2 bases, with 12 bases spanning the gap. This CDR3 region has 14 residues. The CDR3: CASSLKRLQETQYF. DNA for the CDR3: TGTGCCAGCAGCCTTAAGCGGTTACAAGAGACCCAGTACTTC.

This clone appeared a few times. The chain's CDR3 is CASSSDRTNQPQHF. CDR3 nucleotides: TGTGCCAGCAGTTCCGACAGGACTAATCAGCCCCAGCATTTT. The chain couples TRBV7-2 to TRBJ1-5, with a weak D call TRBD1 (6 bases). Trimming took 6 bases from V and 4 from J, leaving 13 bases between them. Germline V lookup: CDR1 SGHTA, CDR2 FQGNSA. This CDR3 is built from 14 residues.

This clone was seen a few times. The DNA of the CDR3 is TGTGCCAGCAGCTTAGGAGGGGGCCAGGAGACCCAGTACTTC. Translating gives CASSLGGGQETQYF. The chain recombines TRBV11-2 with TRBJ2-5, with TRBD1 matching over 7 bases. This CDR3 spans 14 amino acids. The trim removed 1 base at V and 5 bases at J, leaving 4 bases unmatched. Germline values: CDR1 SGHAT, CDR2 FQNNGV.

The gene calls are TRBV29-1 and TRBJ1-4; no definite D call. V gave up 5 bases and J gave up 2 bases, with 12 bases separating them. CDR1 SQVTM and CDR2 ANQGSEA come from the germline V gene. CDR3 length: 14 amino acids. The CDR3 DNA reads TGCAGCGTTTCTCCGGGCCCCACTAATGAAAAACTGTTTTTT. This codes for CSVSPGPTNEKLFF.

The rearrangement joins TRBV9 to TRBJ1-5, with 8 bases matching TRBD1. This CDR3 is built from 15 residues. Trimming at V came to 2 bases and at J to 3 bases, leaving 4 bases not matched to a gene. The V gene's germline CDR1 is SGDLS and CDR2 YYNGEE. The CDR3 sequence is CASSVTGGDNQPQHF. CDR3 DNA: TGTGCCAGCAGCGTCACAGGGGGAGACAATCAGCCCCAGCATTTT.

The table lists this clone with a few counts. The chain couples TRBV28 to TRBJ2-7; D may match TRBD1 or TRBD2 (6 bases each). CDR3 length: 13 amino acids. V was shortened by 5 bases and J by 4 bases, with 12 bases between the two germline ends. The germline gives CDR1 MDHEN, CDR2 SYDVKM. The CDR3 here is CASSGGGRYEQYF. DNA of the CDR3: TGTGCCAGCAGTGGAGGGGGGAGGTACGAGCAGTACTTC.

This clone showed up many times. Distinct nucleotide sequences in the sample also encode this CDR3. This chain uses TRBV29-1 with TRBJ1-1; the D gene is possibly TRBD1 (5 bases). The CDR3 sequence is 10 residues long. Trimming took 3 bases from V and 8 from J, leaving 7 bases between them. Germline CDR1 reads SQVTM; CDR2 reads ANQGSEA. The CDR3 nucleotides read TGCAGCGTTGAGGGGACGGAAGCTTTCTTT. This codes for CSVEGTEAFF.

This chain joins TRBV29-1 and TRBJ1-1; D unclear. V gave up 2 bases and J gave up 7 bases, with 11 bases separating them. Germline CDR1 reads SQVTM; CDR2 reads ANQGSEA. The CDR3 covers 12 residues. For the CDR3, the DNA is TGCAGCGTTGAAATTTTTATCGGTGAAGCTTTCTTT. It specifies CSVEIFIGEAFF.

This clone appeared a few times. This chain joins TRBV30 and TRBJ2-2; D possibly corresponds to TRBD2 (6 bases). Germline V gene data show CDR1 as GTSNPN and CDR2 as SVGIG (reference sequence). V was clipped by 7 bases and J by 4 bases, with 19 bases between them. This CDR3 contains 15 residues. The CDR3 sequence: CAYHTGVVGTGELFF. DNA for the CDR3: TGTGCCTACCACACGGGGGTCGTGGGCACCGGGGAGCTGTTTTTT.

In this sample, this clone turned up a few times. The gene calls are TRBV7-2 and TRBJ2-1; D not certain. The CDR3 has 13 residues. V lost 2 bases and J lost 4, with 6 bases in between. Germline CDR1 is SGHTA and CDR2 is FQGNSA. CDR3 bases: TGTGCCAGCAGCTTAACCTTTTACAATGAGCAGTTCTTC. Translation: CASSLTFYNEQFF.